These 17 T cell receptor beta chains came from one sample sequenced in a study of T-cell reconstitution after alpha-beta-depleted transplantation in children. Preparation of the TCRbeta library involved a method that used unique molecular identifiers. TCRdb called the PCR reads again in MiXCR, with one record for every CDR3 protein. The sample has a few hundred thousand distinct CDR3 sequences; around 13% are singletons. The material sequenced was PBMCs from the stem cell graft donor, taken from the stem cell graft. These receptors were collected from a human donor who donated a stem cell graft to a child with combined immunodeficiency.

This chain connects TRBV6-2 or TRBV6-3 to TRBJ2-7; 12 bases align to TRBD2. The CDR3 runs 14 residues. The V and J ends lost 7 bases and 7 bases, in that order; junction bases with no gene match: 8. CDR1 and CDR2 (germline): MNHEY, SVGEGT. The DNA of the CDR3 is TGTGCCAGCAACCTAGCGGGAGGGCCGCGGGAGCAGTACTTC. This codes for CASNLAGGPREQYF.

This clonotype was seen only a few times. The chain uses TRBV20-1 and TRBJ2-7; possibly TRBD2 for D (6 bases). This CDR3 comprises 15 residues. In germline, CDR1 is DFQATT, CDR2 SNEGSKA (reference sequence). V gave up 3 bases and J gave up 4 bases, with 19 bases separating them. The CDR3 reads CSASGRENGDYEQYF. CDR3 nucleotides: TGCAGTGCTAGTGGTCGGGAGAATGGGGATTACGAGCAGTACTTC.

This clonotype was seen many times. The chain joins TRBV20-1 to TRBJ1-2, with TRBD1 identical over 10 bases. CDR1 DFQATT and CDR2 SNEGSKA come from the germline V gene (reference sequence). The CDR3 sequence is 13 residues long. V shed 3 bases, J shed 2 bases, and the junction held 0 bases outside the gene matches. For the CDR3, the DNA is TGCAGTGCTAGGGGACAGGGGAACTATGGCTACACCTTC. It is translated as CSARGQGNYGYTF.

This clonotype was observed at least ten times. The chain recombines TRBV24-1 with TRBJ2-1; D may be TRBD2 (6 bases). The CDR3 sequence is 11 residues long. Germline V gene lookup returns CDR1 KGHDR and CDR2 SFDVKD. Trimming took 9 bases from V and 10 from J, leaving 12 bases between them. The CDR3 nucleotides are TGTGCCACCGGGACTCCTCGGGAGCAGTTCTTC. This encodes CATGTPREQFF.

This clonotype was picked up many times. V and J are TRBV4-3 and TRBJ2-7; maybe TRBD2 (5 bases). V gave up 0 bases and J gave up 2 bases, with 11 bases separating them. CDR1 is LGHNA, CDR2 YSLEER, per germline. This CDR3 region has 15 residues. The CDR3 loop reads CASSQDMMTTYEQYF. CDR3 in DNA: TGCGCCAGCAGCCAAGATATGATGACTACCTACGAGCAGTACTTC.

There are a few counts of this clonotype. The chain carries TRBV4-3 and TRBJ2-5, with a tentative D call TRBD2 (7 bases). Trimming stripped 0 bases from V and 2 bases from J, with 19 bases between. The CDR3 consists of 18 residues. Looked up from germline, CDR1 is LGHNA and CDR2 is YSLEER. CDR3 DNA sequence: TGCGCCAGCAGCCAAGATTACGGCGGGGGCCTCCTACAAGAGACCCAGTACTTC. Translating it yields CASSQDYGGGLLQETQYF.

The CDR3 DNA reads TGTGCCAGTACCGGGACCCCCAGCCTAGCCAAAAACATTCAGTACTTC. This encodes CASTGTPSLAKNIQYF. This rearrangement joins TRBV6-1 to TRBJ2-4; D could derive from TRBD1 or TRBD2 (5 bases each). Deletions cut 9 bases from V and 0 bases from J, with 18 bases between. Germline V CDR1 and CDR2: MNHNS, SASEGT. This CDR3 contains 16 residues.

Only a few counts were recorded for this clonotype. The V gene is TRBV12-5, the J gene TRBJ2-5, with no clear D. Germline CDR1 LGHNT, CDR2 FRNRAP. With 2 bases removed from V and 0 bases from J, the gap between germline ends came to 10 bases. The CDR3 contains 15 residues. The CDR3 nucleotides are TGTGCTAGTGGTTTGTGGCAGAAGAACCAAGAGACCCAGTACTTC. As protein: CASGLWQKNQETQYF.

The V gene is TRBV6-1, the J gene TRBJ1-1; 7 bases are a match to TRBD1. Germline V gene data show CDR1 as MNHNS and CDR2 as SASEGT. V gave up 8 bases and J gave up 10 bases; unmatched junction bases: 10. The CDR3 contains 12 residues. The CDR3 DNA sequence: TGTGCCAGCGGGGGACTCAGGGGGGGAGCTTTCTTT. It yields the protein CASGGLRGGAFF.

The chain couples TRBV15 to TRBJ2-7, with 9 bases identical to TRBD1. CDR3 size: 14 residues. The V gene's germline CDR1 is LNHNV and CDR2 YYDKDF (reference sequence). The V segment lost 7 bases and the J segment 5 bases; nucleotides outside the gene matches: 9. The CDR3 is CATNTGTGIHEQYF. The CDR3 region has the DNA TGTGCCACCAACACCGGGACAGGGATCCACGAGCAGTACTTC.

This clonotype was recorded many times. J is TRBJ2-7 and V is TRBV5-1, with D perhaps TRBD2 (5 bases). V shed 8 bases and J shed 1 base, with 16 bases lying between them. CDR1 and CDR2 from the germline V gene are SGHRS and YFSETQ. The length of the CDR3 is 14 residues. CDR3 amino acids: CARLVSQPSYEQYF. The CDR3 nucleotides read TGCGCCAGACTAGTCAGCCAACCTTCCTACGAGCAGTACTTC.

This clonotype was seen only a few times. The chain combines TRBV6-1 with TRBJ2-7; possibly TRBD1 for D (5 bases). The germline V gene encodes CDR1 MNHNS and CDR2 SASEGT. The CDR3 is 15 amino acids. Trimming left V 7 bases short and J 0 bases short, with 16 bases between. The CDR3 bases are TGTGCCAGCAAATTGGGGCAGGCGAGCTCCTACGAGCAGTACTTC. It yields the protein CASKLGQASSYEQYF.

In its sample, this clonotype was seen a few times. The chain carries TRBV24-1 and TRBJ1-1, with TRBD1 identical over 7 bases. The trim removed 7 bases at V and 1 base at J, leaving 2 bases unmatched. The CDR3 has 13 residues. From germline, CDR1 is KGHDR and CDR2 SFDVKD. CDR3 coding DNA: TGTGCCACCAGAAACAGGGGGAACACTGAAGCTTTCTTT. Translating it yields CATRNRGNTEAFF.

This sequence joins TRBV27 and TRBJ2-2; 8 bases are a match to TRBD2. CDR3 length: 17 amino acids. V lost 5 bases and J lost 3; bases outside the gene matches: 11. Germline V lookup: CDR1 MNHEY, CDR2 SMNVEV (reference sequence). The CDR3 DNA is TGTGCCAGCAGTAGGCGGAGCGGGAGTGCGGACACCGGGGAGCTGTTTTTT. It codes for CASSRRSGSADTGELFF.

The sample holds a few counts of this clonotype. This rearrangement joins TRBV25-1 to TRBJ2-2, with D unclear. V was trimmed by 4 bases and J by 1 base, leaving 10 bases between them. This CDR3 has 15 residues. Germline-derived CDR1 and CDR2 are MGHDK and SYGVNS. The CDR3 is CASSGSWGNTGELFF. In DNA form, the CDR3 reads TGTGCCAGCAGTGGATCCTGGGGGAACACCGGGGAGCTGTTTTTT. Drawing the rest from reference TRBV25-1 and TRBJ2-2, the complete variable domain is EADIYQTPRYLVIGTGKKITLECSQTMGHDKMYWYQQDPGMELHLIHYSYGVNSTEKGDLSSESTVSRIRTEHFPLTLESARPSHTSQYLCASSGSWGNTGELFFGEGSRLTVL.

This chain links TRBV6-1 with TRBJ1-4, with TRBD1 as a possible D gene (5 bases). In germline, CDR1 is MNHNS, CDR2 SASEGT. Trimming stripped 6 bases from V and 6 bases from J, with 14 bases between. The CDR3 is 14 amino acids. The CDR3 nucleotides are TGTGCCAGCAGGTTGGGAGGGGAACATGAAAAACTGTTTTTT. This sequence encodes CASRLGGEHEKLFF.

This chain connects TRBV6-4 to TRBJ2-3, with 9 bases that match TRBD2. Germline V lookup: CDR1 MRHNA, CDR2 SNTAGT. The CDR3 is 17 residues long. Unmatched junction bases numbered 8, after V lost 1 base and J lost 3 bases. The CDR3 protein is CASSDLLAGISTDTQYF. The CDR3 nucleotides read TGTGCCAGCAGTGACTTGCTAGCGGGAATTTCTACAGATACGCAGTATTTT.